This TCR beta chain was retrieved from a study of blood T cell repertoires in COVID-19. In the study overall: Acute-phase and convalescent COVID-19 samples originated in the United States, Italy and Spain.

The CDR3 contains 15 residues. In germline, CDR1 is MRHNA, CDR2 SNTAGT. The germline V and J ends were trimmed by 2 bases and 8 bases, with 16 bases remaining between them. This clone was counted a few times. In the original analysis: Reference gene primer amplification yielded estimated nucleated cell counts. The assay was immunoSEQ multiplex PCR, and TCRdb's table has in-frame clones only and misses some. The V and J calls and clone size are taken from that table; D and trimming were inferred from the DNA. Altogether roughly 240,000 clones are present, around 82% being singletons, with the ten largest covering over 3.5%.

The clonotype was recovered from a woman between 70 and 85 years old with acute or convalescent COVID-19. The material sequenced was peripheral blood. The rearrangement joins TRBV6-4 to TRBJ1-5; possibly TRBD1 for D (5 bases). The chain's CDR3 is CASSDIGTLVEPQHF. As DNA, the CDR3 is TGTGCCAGCAGTGACATCGGGACTTTGGTTGAGCCCCAGCATTTT.